A single T cell receptor beta chain is shown here with its context. V was clipped by 4 bases and J by 5 bases, with 11 bases between them. Germline V gene sequence: CDR1 SEHNR, CDR2 FQNEAQ (reference sequence). This CDR3 is built from 13 residues. Sequenced by immunoSEQ multiplex PCR; TCRdb stores in-frame clones only, minus some. The sample holds roughly 70,000 clones; about 90% are singletons and the top ten take about 2.9%. The data are from a study of T cells after somatic rescue of genetic block. This chain uses TRBV7-9 with TRBJ1-1, with D uncertain. Sequencing was done on a sample of peripheral blood mononuclear cells (PBMCs). This TCR derives from a man aged 35-49 years. Written as DNA, the CDR3 is TGTGCCAGCAGCTCATGGACGACGACTGAAGCTTTCTTT. Translating it yields CASSSWTTTEAFF. The variable domain in full, with the rest retrieved from reference TRBV7-9 and TRBJ1-1, is DTGVSQNPRHKITKRGQNVTFRCDPISEHNRLYWYRQTLGQGPEFLTYFQNEAQLEKSRLLSDRFSAERPKGSFSTLEIQRTEQGDSAMYLCASSSWTTTEAFFGQGTRLTVV.